This is a list of T cell receptor beta chains from one sample in a study of OX40 agonist ivuxolimab in advanced cancers. The table came from immunoSEQ multiplex PCR; TCRdb's copy has only in-frame clones and leaves some out. This sample yields roughly 71,000 clones, of which roughly 84% are seen a single time; roughly 1.6% belongs to the top ten. The input for sequencing was CD4+ or CD8+ T cells sorted from blood, taken in a trial of the OX40 agonist ivuxolimab. The source of these receptors is an adult with an advanced solid tumor such as melanoma, head and neck, liver or kidney cancer. Each CDR3 is given with its conserved first and last residue. A D gene is named only where the DNA matches it firmly. Where a row states a size, it is once, few, many or the class of an expanded clone; other rows omit it.

size | J | V | D | DNA | CDR3
once | TRBJ1-1 | TRBV14 | NA | TGTGCCAGCAGCCGCCGGACAGCCATGAACACTGAAGCTTTCTTT | CASSRRTAMNTEAFF
NA | TRBJ1-5 | TRBV19 | NA | TGTGCCACTGGACCAGGGTCTTCAGAAAATCAGCCCCAGCATTTT | CATGPGSSENQPQHF
NA | TRBJ2-3 | TRBV7-2 | NA | TGTGCCAGCAGCCTCCTGACCGCAGATACGCAGTATTTT | CASSLLTADTQYF
NA | TRBJ1-1 | TRBV28 | NA | TGTGCCAGCGCGAGCCGGCGGCGCGCTGAAGCTTTCTTT | CASASRRRAEAFF
NA | TRBJ2-2 | TRBV19 | NA | TGTGCCAGTACCTGGCAACGGGGCACCGGGGAGCTGTTTTTT | CASTWQRGTGELFF
once | TRBJ2-7 | TRBV11-2 | NA | TGTGCCAGCAGCCCAGTAGGCTCCTACGAGCAGTACTTC | CASSPVGSYEQYF
NA | TRBJ2-1 | TRBV7-8 | TRBD1 | TGTGCCAGCAGCAGACGGGACAGGGGTAATGAGCAGTTCTTC | CASSRRDRGNEQFF
NA | TRBJ1-3 | TRBV7-9 | NA | TGTGCCAGCAGCTTTTACTCTGGAAACACCATATATTTT | CASSFYSGNTIYF
NA | TRBJ2-7 | TRBV5-8 | NA | TGTGCCAGCAGCTTGGGGCATATCTACGAGCAGTACTTC | CASSLGHIYEQYF
NA | TRBJ1-2 | TRBV20-1 | NA | TGCAGTGCTATAAACTATGGCTACACCTTC | CSAINYGYTF
NA | TRBJ1-1 | TRBV9 | TRBD1 | TGTGCCAGCAGCGAAACCTCCGGGACAGGGGGAGGGGCGGCTTTCTTT | CASSETSGTGGGAAFF
NA | TRBJ1-1 | TRBV27 | TRBD1 | TGTGCCAGCAGTCGGCCGACAGGGGGCTATAGCACTGAAGCTTTCTTT | CASSRPTGGYSTEAFF
few | TRBJ2-7 | TRBV28 | NA | TGTGCCAGCGGTTTCCCCTACGAGCAGTACTTC | CASGFPYEQYF
NA | TRBJ2-2 | TRBV5-4 | NA | TGTGCCAGCAGCTTGGCGGGGTCCGGGTCGAACACCGGGGAGCTGTTTTTT | CASSLAGSGSNTGELFF
NA | TRBJ2-6 | TRBV19 | TRBD1 | TGTGCCAGTAGGTGGGACAGGGCCTCTGGGGCCAACGTCCTGACTTTC | CASRWDRASGANVLTF
NA | TRBJ1-1 | TRBV4-2 | NA | TGTGCCAGCAGCCAAGAAATGCTGAACACTGAAGCTTTCTTT | CASSQEMLNTEAFF
NA | TRBJ2-7 | TRBV19 | TRBD2 | TGTGCCAGTAGTATAGTAGCTAGCGGCTGGTACGAGCAGTACTTC | CASSIVASGWYEQYF
NA | TRBJ2-1 | TRBV6-5 | NA | TGTGCCAGCAGTTGGGACTCGGGCAGTGAGCAGTTCTTC | CASSWDSGSEQFF
NA | TRBJ1-5 | TRBV30 | NA | TGTGCCTCCGGACCGGGTAGCAATCAGCCCCAGCATTTT | CASGPGSNQPQHF
NA | TRBJ2-5 | TRBV9 | TRBD1 | TGTGCCAGCAGCGTCGGGGACAGGGACTATAACCAGTACTTC | CASSVGDRDYNQYF
NA | TRBJ2-3 | TRBV7-2 | TRBD2 | TGTGCCAGCAGCTTAAGACTAGCGGCCACAGATACGCAGTATTTT | CASSLRLAATDTQYF
NA | TRBJ2-7 | TRBV11-2 | NA | TGTGCCAGCAGCTTAGATCTTCAGGGCGGCTATACCCGACGACAGTACTTC | CASSLDLQGGYTRRQYF
NA | TRBJ2-1 | TRBV28 | NA | TGTGCCAGCAAAGATTGGCGGGTTAACAATGAGCAGTTCTTC | CASKDWRVNNEQFF
NA | TRBJ2-5 | TRBV19 | NA | TGTGCCAGTAGTATAGAAAGGGGCGAGACCCAGTACTTC | CASSIERGETQYF
NA | TRBJ1-6 | TRBV7-2 | NA | TGTGCCAGCAGCTTTCGTAATTCACCCCTCCACTTT | CASSFRNSPLHF
NA | TRBJ2-1 | TRBV6-1 | TRBD1 | TGTGCCAGCGCTGGGACAGGGGCCTTTCACGAGTTCTTC | CASAGTGAFHEFF
NA | TRBJ2-1 | TRBV5-1 | TRBD2 | TGCGCCAGCAGCCCGGGGGGAGGTGATGAGCAGTTCTTC | CASSPGGGDEQFF
NA | TRBJ2-7 | TRBV12-1 | NA | TGTGCCAGCAGCGAAAGGAACGAGCAGTACTTC | CASSERNEQYF